A selection of T cell receptor beta chains follows, all from one sample in a study of blood T cell repertoires in COVID-19. The protocol was immunoSEQ multiplex PCR, while the TCRdb copy is restricted to in-frame clones and leaves out a portion. This sample has 100,000 to 150,000 clones; approximately 87% occur once, and the top ten carry approximately 2%. Sequencing was done on a sample of peripheral blood. The receptor set was obtained from a man between 65 and 79 years old with active COVID-19. The conserved cysteine and the conserved F or W are not part of the CDR3 here. Where a row states a size, it is once, few, many or the class of an expanded clone; other rows omit it.

j_call: TRBJ2-2; v_call: TRBV6-1; clone_size: NA; cdr3_aa: ASSEVLAATGELF
j_call: TRBJ2-7; v_call: TRBV6-1; clone_size: once; cdr3_aa: ASSEAGAGGGNEQY
j_call: TRBJ2-1; v_call: TRBV12-3/TRBV12-4; clone_size: once; cdr3_aa: ASSAGVYNEQF
j_call: TRBJ2-5; v_call: TRBV15; clone_size: NA; cdr3_aa: ATSRGSSGTETQY
j_call: TRBJ1-5; v_call: TRBV4-1; clone_size: NA; cdr3_aa: ASSQPDRAQPQH
j_call: TRBJ2-1; v_call: TRBV6-2/TRBV6-3; clone_size: NA; cdr3_aa: ASSYLLAGNEQF
j_call: TRBJ2-7; v_call: TRBV6-2/TRBV6-3; clone_size: NA; cdr3_aa: ASSYRGGRYEQY
j_call: TRBJ2-3; v_call: TRBV7-3; clone_size: NA; cdr3_aa: ASSLTTSGRADTQY
j_call: TRBJ1-1; v_call: TRBV9; clone_size: NA; cdr3_aa: ASSPTQKNTEAF
j_call: TRBJ2-1; v_call: TRBV19; clone_size: NA; cdr3_aa: ASRTPGQTQGRQF
j_call: TRBJ2-1; v_call: TRBV6-6; clone_size: NA; cdr3_aa: ASSDPPGSYNEQF
j_call: TRBJ2-7; v_call: TRBV7-2; clone_size: NA; cdr3_aa: ASSLDEYEQY
j_call: TRBJ2-7; v_call: TRBV6-2/TRBV6-3; clone_size: NA; cdr3_aa: ASSGWTIHEQY
j_call: TRBJ2-1; v_call: TRBV7-3; clone_size: NA; cdr3_aa: ASSLSGRAGNEQF
j_call: TRBJ1-1; v_call: TRBV24-1; clone_size: NA; cdr3_aa: ATSDLIGAAF
j_call: TRBJ1-4; v_call: TRBV5-8; clone_size: NA; cdr3_aa: ASSLAWGLVEKLF
j_call: TRBJ1-1; v_call: TRBV27; clone_size: NA; cdr3_aa: ASTRNMNTEAF
j_call: TRBJ1-4; v_call: TRBV28; clone_size: NA; cdr3_aa: ASSSPSPGQASRGKLF
j_call: TRBJ2-2; v_call: TRBV27; clone_size: NA; cdr3_aa: ASSLRDRATGELF
j_call: TRBJ2-7; v_call: TRBV11-2; clone_size: NA; cdr3_aa: ASSLGAGAPYEQY
j_call: TRBJ1-2; v_call: TRBV21-1; clone_size: NA; cdr3_aa: ASSKATGGLMPYGYT
j_call: TRBJ2-1; v_call: TRBV27; clone_size: NA; cdr3_aa: ASSLGTSGYLTSYNEQF
j_call: TRBJ1-2; v_call: TRBV12-3/TRBV12-4; clone_size: NA; cdr3_aa: ASSHRGNYGYT
j_call: TRBJ2-1; v_call: TRBV3-1/TRBV3-2; clone_size: NA; cdr3_aa: ASSQPSSSDEQF
j_call: TRBJ1-5; v_call: TRBV28; clone_size: NA; cdr3_aa: ASRGPDRANQPQH
j_call: TRBJ2-5; v_call: TRBV28; clone_size: NA; cdr3_aa: ASSLAGTGEETQY
j_call: TRBJ2-7; v_call: TRBV6-5; clone_size: NA; cdr3_aa: ASSYRVRDYEQY
j_call: TRBJ2-2; v_call: TRBV5-1; clone_size: NA; cdr3_aa: ASSLKETGELF
j_call: TRBJ2-7; v_call: TRBV18; clone_size: NA; cdr3_aa: ASSRTGGYEQY
j_call: TRBJ2-1; v_call: TRBV5-1; clone_size: NA; cdr3_aa: ASSLDSGQGNEQF
j_call: TRBJ2-1; v_call: TRBV29-1; clone_size: NA; cdr3_aa: SAGQGGYEQF
j_call: TRBJ2-5; v_call: TRBV29-1; clone_size: NA; cdr3_aa: SALGGRETQY
j_call: TRBJ2-1; v_call: TRBV7-3; clone_size: once; cdr3_aa: ASSPRLAGKGLYNEQF
j_call: TRBJ2-4; v_call: TRBV28; clone_size: NA; cdr3_aa: ASSPRQGLKNIQY
j_call: TRBJ2-1; v_call: TRBV6-2/TRBV6-3; clone_size: NA; cdr3_aa: ASSYGEAGGPFEQF
j_call: TRBJ2-4; v_call: TRBV2; clone_size: NA; cdr3_aa: ASSPWTGSRNIQY
j_call: TRBJ1-6; v_call: TRBV3-1/TRBV3-2; clone_size: NA; cdr3_aa: ASSQWGGMGSYNSPLH
j_call: TRBJ2-4; v_call: TRBV7-2; clone_size: NA; cdr3_aa: ASSLGGREAYIQY
j_call: TRBJ2-3; v_call: TRBV4-1; clone_size: NA; cdr3_aa: ASSQAGSVERGTDTQY
j_call: TRBJ2-1; v_call: TRBV30; clone_size: NA; cdr3_aa: AWSATSFHEQF
j_call: TRBJ2-7; v_call: TRBV5-5; clone_size: NA; cdr3_aa: ASSSSPVAGRTYEQY
j_call: TRBJ2-3; v_call: TRBV4-1; clone_size: NA; cdr3_aa: ASSQFGTSARTDTQY
j_call: TRBJ2-3; v_call: TRBV10-3; clone_size: NA; cdr3_aa: AIRPSGGNTDTQY
j_call: TRBJ2-1; v_call: TRBV3-1/TRBV3-2; clone_size: NA; cdr3_aa: ASSQQGAVNEQF
j_call: TRBJ2-3; v_call: TRBV9; clone_size: NA; cdr3_aa: ASSPTLWGLTDTQY
j_call: TRBJ1-1; v_call: TRBV11-1; clone_size: NA; cdr3_aa: ASSFQVSNTEAF
j_call: TRBJ2-3; v_call: TRBV9; clone_size: NA; cdr3_aa: ASSVVRAGGPDTQY
j_call: TRBJ1-6; v_call: TRBV7-9; clone_size: few; cdr3_aa: ASSSSQYSYNSPLH
j_call: TRBJ2-7; v_call: TRBV14; clone_size: NA; cdr3_aa: ASSPQRGSYEQY